The present TCR beta chain was sequenced within a study of cytomegalovirus exposure and HLA in healthy donors. Concerning this clone itself: Its antigen remains unidentified.

The study ran its PCR with 60 Vbeta and 13 Jbeta primers. TCRdb's copy holds only in-frame clones and misses some; the assay was immunoSEQ multiplex PCR. The sample holds 99,000 or so clones, 70% to 80% seen once. Germline V gene sequence: CDR1 MNHEY, CDR2 SMNVEV (reference sequence). CDR3 length equals 15 residues. Trimming took 4 bases from V and 3 from J; bases not matched to a gene: 8. Overall study results and limits: Productive status was seen about 87% or about 30% of the time for most TCR beta V segments in an earlier analysis. Highly shared sequence variants in one cluster were likely a sequencing artifact.

The sequence derives from a man aged 55-75 years in good health and CMV-seropositive. Sequenced: PBMCs. The chain employs TRBV27 and TRBJ2-7; 8 positions agree with TRBD2. The CDR3 DNA follows: TGTGCCAGCAGTTCGTCGGGGGGGCTGAACTACGAGCAGTACTTC. Amino acids: CASSSSGGLNYEQYF.